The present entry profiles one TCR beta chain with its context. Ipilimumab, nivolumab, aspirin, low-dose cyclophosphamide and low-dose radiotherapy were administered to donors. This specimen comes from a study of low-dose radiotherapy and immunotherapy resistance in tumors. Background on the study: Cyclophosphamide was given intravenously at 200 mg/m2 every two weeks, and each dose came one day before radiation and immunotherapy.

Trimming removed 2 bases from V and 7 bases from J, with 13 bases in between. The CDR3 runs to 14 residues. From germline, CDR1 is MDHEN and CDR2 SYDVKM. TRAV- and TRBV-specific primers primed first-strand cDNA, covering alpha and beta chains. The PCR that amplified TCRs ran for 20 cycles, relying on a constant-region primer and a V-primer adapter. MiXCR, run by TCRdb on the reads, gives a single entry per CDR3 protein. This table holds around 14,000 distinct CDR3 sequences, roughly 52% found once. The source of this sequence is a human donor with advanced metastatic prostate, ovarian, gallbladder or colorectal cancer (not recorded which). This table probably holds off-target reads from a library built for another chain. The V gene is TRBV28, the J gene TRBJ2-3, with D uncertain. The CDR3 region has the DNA TGTGCCAGCAGTTTAAGTCGCAGGTCTTATACGCAGTATTTT. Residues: CASSLSRRSYTQYF.